One and the same sample provided the 14 T cell receptor beta chains below, sequenced in a study of OX40 agonist ivuxolimab in advanced cancers. Assay: immunoSEQ multiplex PCR; the TCRdb copy retains only in-frame clones and omits some. The sample contains 75,000 or so clones, roughly 84% of which appear only once. The sample in question was CD4+ or CD8+ T cells sorted from blood, obtained in a trial of the OX40 agonist ivuxolimab. The receptors derive from an adult with an advanced solid tumor such as melanoma, head and neck, liver or kidney cancer.

For this clone: Germline and junction disagree at one end, which may indicate a read error. The V gene is TRBV7-7, the J gene TRBJ2-1, with 7 bases identical to TRBD1. This CDR3 comprises 15 residues. Germline V lookup: CDR1 SSHAT, CDR2 FNYEAQ (reference sequence). Here the CDR3 DNA reads TGTGCTAGCAGCCCTGGACAGGTTCACTACAATGAGCAGTTCTTC. Its protein product is CASSPGQVHYNEQFF.

As to this clone: This sample includes further DNA sequences coding for the same CDR3. As DNA, the CDR3 is TGCGCCAGCAGCTTGGCTGGCCACGAGCAGTACTTC. Protein product: CASSLAGHEQYF. V is TRBV5-1 and J is TRBJ2-7; D ambiguous. Germline V gives CDR1 SGHRS, CDR2 YFSETQ. V dropped 0 bases and J dropped 5 bases, with 6 bases sitting between them. The CDR3 has 12 amino acids.

The J gene is TRBJ1-6, the V gene TRBV4-2, with TRBD1 matching 8 bases. This CDR3 is 13 amino acids long. With V trimmed by 4 bases and J by 9 bases, 2 bases remained unmatched. Germline V gene data show CDR1 as LGHNA and CDR2 as YNFKEQ. The CDR3 sequence is CASSLTGGSPLHF. In DNA, the CDR3 is TGTGCCAGCAGCCTTACAGGGGGTTCACCCCTCCACTTT.

The chain combines TRBV5-1 with TRBJ1-1; D is unclear. This CDR3 region has 15 residues. Germline-derived CDR1 and CDR2 are SGHRS and YFSETQ. Trimming removed 1 base at V and 1 base at J, with 11 bases between. The CDR3 here is CASSLSPLRNTEAFF. CDR3 DNA sequence: TGCGCCAGCAGCTTGAGCCCGCTTCGGAACACTGAAGCTTTCTTT.

The chain employs TRBV7-9 and TRBJ2-5; D uncertain. Germline V gene lookup returns CDR1 SEHNR and CDR2 FQNEAQ (reference sequence). The CDR3 spans 14 residues. V shed 4 bases and J shed 4 bases, with 13 bases lying between them. In nucleotides, the CDR3 is TGTGCCAGCAGCTACGGAGACTCAGCAGAGACCCAGTACTTC. It translates to CASSYGDSAETQYF.

The chain links TRBV30 to TRBJ2-7, with 10 bases fitting TRBD2. Germline V gene data show CDR1 as GTSNPN and CDR2 as SVGIG (reference sequence). Losses at the gene ends were 3 bases for V and 4 bases for J; bases not matched to a gene: 12. The CDR3 extends over 16 amino acids. The CDR3 loop is CAWSGMSGGAVYEQYF. The CDR3 bases are TGTGCCTGGAGCGGGATGAGCGGGGGGGCCGTTTACGAGCAGTACTTC.

This clone has more than one count but fewer than ten. The chain links TRBV5-5 to TRBJ2-1; 13 nucleotides line up with TRBD2. Germline-derived CDR1 and CDR2 are SGHKS and YYEKEE (reference sequence). The CDR3 extends over 15 amino acids. The V segment lost 2 bases and the J segment 8 bases; nucleotides outside the gene matches: 4. As DNA, the CDR3 is TGTGCCAGCAGCTTACTAGCGGGAGGGCCCTATGAGCAGTTCTTC. Encoded protein: CASSLLAGGPYEQFF.

In DNA form, the CDR3 reads TGTGCCAGCAGTTTCGGACAGGGCGGGTACGAGCAGTACTTC. The encoded protein is CASSFGQGGYEQYF. V is TRBV6-5 and J is TRBJ2-7; 8 nucleotides line up with TRBD1. Germline V gene data show CDR1 as MNHEY and CDR2 as SVGAGI. With V trimmed by 4 bases and J by 4 bases, 6 bases remained unmatched. The CDR3 sequence is 14 residues long.

The chain links TRBV19 to TRBJ2-4; D may correspond to TRBD1 or TRBD2 (6 bases each). Germline CDR1 and CDR2: LNHDA and SQIVND (reference sequence). V shed 1 base and J shed 9 bases, with 13 bases lying between them. The CDR3 runs to 14 residues. CDR3 sequence reads: CASSIGGAERIQYF. In nucleotides, the CDR3 is TGTGCCAGTAGTATAGGGGGGGCTGAGCGCATTCAGTACTTC.

This clone was found once. This chain joins TRBV7-9 and TRBJ2-2; TRBD1 agrees at 8 bases. Looked up from germline, CDR1 is SEHNR and CDR2 is FQNEAQ (reference sequence). V was clipped by 5 bases and J by 5 bases; unmatched bases: 7. The CDR3 extends over 15 amino acids. The CDR3 coding sequence is TGTGCCAGCAGCCTAGGACAGGGATGGACCGGGGAGCTGTTTTTT. This gives the protein CASSLGQGWTGELFF. Filled out from reference TRBV7-9 and TRBJ2-2, the complete variable domain reads DTGVSQNPRHKITKRGQNVTFRCDPISEHNRLYWYRQTLGQGPEFLTYFQNEAQLEKSRLLSDRFSAERPKGSFSTLEIQRTEQGDSAMYLCASSLGQGWTGELFFGEGSRLTVL.

V is TRBV18 and J is TRBJ1-1; 7 bases match TRBD1. V lost 3 bases to trimming and J lost 6 bases; unmatched junction nucleotides: 7. This CDR3 comprises 14 residues. Germline V lookup: CDR1 KGHSH, CDR2 LQKENI. CDR3 nucleotide sequence: TGTGCCAGCTCACCGTTCTCGGGACAGCCTGAAGCTTTCTTT. Protein: CASSPFSGQPEAFF.

V gene TRBV1 combines with J gene TRBJ2-2; the D segment call TRBD1 is taken from the table without a DNA check. TRBV1 counts as a pseudogene. CDR3 length: 18 residues. The CDR3 nucleotides read TGCACCAGCAGCCCCGGCCGGGCAGGGGGCGGGAACACCGGGGAGCTGTTTTTT. Its translation is CTSSPGRAGGGNTGELFF.

V usage is TRBV5-1 and J usage is TRBJ2-5; D unclear. This CDR3 comprises 13 residues. Trimming removed 4 bases at V and 0 bases at J, with 7 bases between. Germline lookup yields CDR1 SGHRS and CDR2 YFSETQ. CDR3 sequence: CASSTEYQETQYF. CDR3 in DNA: TGCGCCAGCAGCACGGAGTACCAAGAGACCCAGTACTTC.

The chain employs TRBV30 and TRBJ2-7; 10 bases line up with TRBD2. The CDR3 sequence is 12 residues long. Per germline, CDR1 GTSNPN and CDR2 SVGIG (reference sequence). J lost 3 bases, V lost 7 bases, and 3 bases had no gene match. Here the CDR3 reads CALVAGGYEQYF. The CDR3 DNA sequence: TGTGCCTTAGTAGCGGGGGGCTACGAGCAGTACTTC.